One T cell receptor beta chain is described in this entry. Sequencing relied on a cDNA template that was reverse transcribed from extracted RNA. Sequencing used immunoSEQ multiplex PCR; TCRdb keeps in-frame clones, though not all of them. The top ten clones hold more than 20% of a sample with 100,000 to 130,000 clones, approximately 60% of them seen once. The data stem from a study of CD8+ T cells in alopecia areata. This TCR derives from a human donor in good health. The sample consisted of CD8+ T cells sorted from blood.

CDR3 loop: CASSLAGVQETQYF. The CDR3 nucleotides read TGCGCCAGCAGCCTAGCGGGGGTCCAAGAGACCCAGTACTTC. The gene calls are TRBV5-1 and TRBJ2-5; 10 positions agree with TRBD2. Germline CDR1 is SGHRS and CDR2 is YFSETQ. This CDR3 is built from 14 residues. V lost 4 bases and J lost 1; bases outside the gene matches: 1.